This T cell receptor beta chain came from a study of T cells in Graves' hyperthyroidism and ophthalmopathy. Findings and caveats of the study: Separation of ophthalmopathy from stable hyperthyroidism was achieved by a 13 V-J model.

Subjects with ophthalmopathy showed a Clinical Activity Score no lower than 3, a NOSPECS grade no lower than 4, and a duration shorter than 3 months. RNA transcripts were the template for amplifying TCR beta CDR3 regions. A set of HTBI primers served as the primers for a first-round RT-PCR of the TCR CDR3. MiXCR, applied by TCRdb to the multiplex PCR reads, yields one record per CDR3 protein. The sample consists of approximately 600,000 distinct CDR3 sequences, roughly 15% of them appearing once. This clonotype came up many times. Its antigen is still unknown. The source is a middle-aged woman with Graves' ophthalmopathy. What was sequenced was blood.

CDR3 protein: CSAISQGEIETQYF. CDR3 DNA sequence: TGCAGTGCTATATCGCAGGGAGAGATAGAGACCCAGTACTTC. The V and J genes are TRBV20-1 and TRBJ2-5; the D gene could be TRBD1 or TRBD2 (5 bases each). V lost 4 bases, J lost 4 bases, and 16 bases lay in between. Germline loops: CDR1 DFQATT, CDR2 SNEGSKA (reference sequence). This CDR3 spans 14 amino acids.